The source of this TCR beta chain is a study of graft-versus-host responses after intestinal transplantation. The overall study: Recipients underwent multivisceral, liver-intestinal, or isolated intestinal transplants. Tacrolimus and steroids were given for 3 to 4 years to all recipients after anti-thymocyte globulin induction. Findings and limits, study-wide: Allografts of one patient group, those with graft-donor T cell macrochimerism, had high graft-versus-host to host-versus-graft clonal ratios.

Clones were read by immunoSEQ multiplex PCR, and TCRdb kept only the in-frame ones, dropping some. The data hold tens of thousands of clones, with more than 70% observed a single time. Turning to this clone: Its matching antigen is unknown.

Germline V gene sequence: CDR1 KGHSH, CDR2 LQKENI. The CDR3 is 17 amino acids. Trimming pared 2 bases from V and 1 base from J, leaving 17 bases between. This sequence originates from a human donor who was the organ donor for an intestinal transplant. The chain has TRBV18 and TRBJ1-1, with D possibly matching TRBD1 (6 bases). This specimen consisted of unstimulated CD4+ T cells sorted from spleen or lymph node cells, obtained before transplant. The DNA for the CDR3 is TGTGCCAGCTCACCATCGCACAGGGCGGCCAAGAACACTGAAGCTTTCTTT. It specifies CASSPSHRAAKNTEAFF. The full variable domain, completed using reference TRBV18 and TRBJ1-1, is NAGVMQNPRHLVRRRGQEARLRCSPMKGHSHVYWYRQLPEEGLKFMVYLQKENIIDESGMPKERFSAEFPKEGPSILRIQQVVRGDSAAYFCASSPSHRAAKNTEAFFGQGTRLTVV.